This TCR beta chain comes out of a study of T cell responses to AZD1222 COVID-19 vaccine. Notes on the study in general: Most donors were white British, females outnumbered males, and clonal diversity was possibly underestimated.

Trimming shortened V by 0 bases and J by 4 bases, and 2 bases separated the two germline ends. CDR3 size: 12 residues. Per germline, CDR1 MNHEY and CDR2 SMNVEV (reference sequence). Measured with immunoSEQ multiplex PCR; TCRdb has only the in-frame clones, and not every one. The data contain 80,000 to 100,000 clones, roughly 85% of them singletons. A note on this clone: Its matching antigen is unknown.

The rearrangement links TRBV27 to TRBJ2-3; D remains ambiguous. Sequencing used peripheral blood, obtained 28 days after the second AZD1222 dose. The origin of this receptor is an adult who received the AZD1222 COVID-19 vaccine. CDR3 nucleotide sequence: TGTGCCAGCAGTTTATCCTCAGATACGCAGTATTTT. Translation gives CASSLSSDTQYF.